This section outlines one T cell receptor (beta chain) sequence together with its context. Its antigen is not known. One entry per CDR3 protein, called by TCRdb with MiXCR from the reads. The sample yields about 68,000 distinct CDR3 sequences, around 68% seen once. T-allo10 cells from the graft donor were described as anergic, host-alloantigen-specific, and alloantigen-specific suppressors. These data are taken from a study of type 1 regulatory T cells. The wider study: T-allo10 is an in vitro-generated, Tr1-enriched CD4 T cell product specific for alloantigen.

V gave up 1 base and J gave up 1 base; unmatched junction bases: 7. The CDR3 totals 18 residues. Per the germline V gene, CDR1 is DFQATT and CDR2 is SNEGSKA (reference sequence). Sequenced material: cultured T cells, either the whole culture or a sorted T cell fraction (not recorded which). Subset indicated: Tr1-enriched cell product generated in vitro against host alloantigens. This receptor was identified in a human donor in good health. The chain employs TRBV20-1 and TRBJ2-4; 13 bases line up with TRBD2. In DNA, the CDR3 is TGCAGTGCTAGAGGGGGACTAGCGGGACCTCGGGCCAAAAACATTCAGTACTTC. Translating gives CSARGGLAGPRAKNIQYF.